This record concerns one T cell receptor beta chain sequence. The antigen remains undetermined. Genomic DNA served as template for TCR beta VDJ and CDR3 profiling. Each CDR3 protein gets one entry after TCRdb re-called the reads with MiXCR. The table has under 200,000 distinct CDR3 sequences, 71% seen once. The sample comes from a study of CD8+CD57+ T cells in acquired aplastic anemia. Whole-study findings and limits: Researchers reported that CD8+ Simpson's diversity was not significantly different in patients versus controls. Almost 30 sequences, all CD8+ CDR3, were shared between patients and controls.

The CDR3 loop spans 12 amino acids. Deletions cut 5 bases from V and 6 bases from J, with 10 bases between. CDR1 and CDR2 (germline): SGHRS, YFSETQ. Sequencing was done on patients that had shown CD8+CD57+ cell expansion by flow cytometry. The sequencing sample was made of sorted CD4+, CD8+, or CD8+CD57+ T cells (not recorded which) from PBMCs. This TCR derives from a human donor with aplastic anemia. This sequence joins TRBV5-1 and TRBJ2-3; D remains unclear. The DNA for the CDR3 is TGCGCCAGCAGGACGCCCGATGATACGCAGTATTTT. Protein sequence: CASRTPDDTQYF.